Below are 30 T cell receptor beta chains sequenced from a single sample in a study of T-cell reconstitution after alpha-beta-depleted transplantation in children. As it was prepared, the TCRbeta library received unique molecular identifiers. TCRdb re-called the PCR reads through MiXCR, storing one row per CDR3 protein. The sample has about 610,000 distinct CDR3 sequences, 10% seen once. Sample: PBMCs from the stem cell graft donor, taken from the stem cell graft. The receptors were gathered from a human donor who donated a stem cell graft to a child with acute myeloid leukemia.

This clonotype was seen at least ten times. The rearrangement links TRBV29-1 to TRBJ2-1, with TRBD2 identical over 10 bases. The CDR3 loop spans 16 amino acids. J lost 10 bases, V lost 5 bases, and 17 bases had no gene match. Germline loops: CDR1 SQVTM, CDR2 ANQGSEA. The CDR3 DNA reads as TGCAGCGTTTTACCCCAAGCGGGAGGGCCAAGAACCGAGCAGTTCTTC. As protein: CSVLPQAGGPRTEQFF.

This clonotype was observed a few times. DNA of the CDR3: TGTGCCAGCTCACTCTTAGGGAGCGAGCAGTTCTTC. Encoded protein: CASSLLGSEQFF. The chain links TRBV18 to TRBJ2-1; TRBD2 might be the D (5 bases). V lost 4 bases and J lost 10, with 11 bases in between. The CDR3 contains 12 residues. Per the germline V gene, CDR1 is KGHSH and CDR2 is LQKENI.

The rearrangement uses TRBV4-3 and TRBJ2-7, with D possibly being TRBD2 (5 bases). Trimming took 0 bases from V and 1 from J, leaving 10 bases between them. This CDR3 spans 15 amino acids. Germline V gene data show CDR1 as LGHNA and CDR2 as YSLEER. CDR3: CASSQDEGGSYEQYF. The CDR3 nucleotides read TGCGCCAGCAGCCAAGATGAAGGCGGGTCCTACGAGCAGTACTTC.

A few counts support this clonotype. CDR3 in DNA: TGTGCCAGCGGGAAGGAGCAGTTCTTC. Amino acids: CASGKEQFF. This rearrangement joins TRBV6-5 to TRBJ2-1; D uncertain. Trimming left V 8 bases short and J 10 bases short, with 6 bases between. The CDR3 consists of 9 residues. CDR1 MNHEY and CDR2 SVGAGI come from the germline V gene.

V usage is TRBV7-2 and J usage is TRBJ2-7; D not resolved. There are 13 residues in the CDR3. The germline CDR1 and CDR2 sequences are SGHTA and FQGNSA. V was shortened by 2 bases and J by 3 bases, with 8 bases between the two germline ends. Written as DNA, the CDR3 is TGTGCCAGCAGCTTAACCGGTTACTACGAGCAGTACTTC. This encodes CASSLTGYYEQYF.

This clonotype has at least ten counts. This chain connects TRBV6-5 to TRBJ1-4; 9 bases align to TRBD1. V gave up 5 bases and J gave up 4 bases; unmatched junction bases: 2. The CDR3 contains 14 residues. From germline, CDR1 is MNHEY and CDR2 SVGAGI. The CDR3 DNA follows: TGTGCCAGCAGTCCGGGACAGGGTAATGAAAAACTGTTTTTT. This codes for CASSPGQGNEKLFF.

This chain connects TRBV5-1 to TRBJ2-1, with a tentative D call TRBD2 (7 bases). Trimming stripped 7 bases from V and 7 bases from J, with 18 bases between. Germline lookup yields CDR1 SGHRS and CDR2 YFSETQ. This CDR3 is built from 14 residues. CDR3 sequence (DNA): TGCGCCAGCTACGGGACACTAGCGCCAAATGAGCAGTTCTTC. It specifies CASYGTLAPNEQFF.

This clonotype was seen more than once but under ten times. The chain has TRBV20-1 and TRBJ2-7; the D gene is possibly TRBD2 (5 bases). Germline V gene lookup returns CDR1 DFQATT and CDR2 SNEGSKA (reference sequence). The CDR3 has 15 amino acids. Trimming took off 5 bases at V and 0 bases at J, with 17 bases between the two ends. CDR3 in DNA: TGCAGTGCTCCGCCCCAGCGGTCGGGCTCCTACGAGCAGTACTTC. It is translated as CSAPPQRSGSYEQYF.

This clonotype was observed at least ten times. J is TRBJ2-7 and V is TRBV29-1; no clear D. Looked up from germline, CDR1 is SQVTM and CDR2 is ANQGSEA. The CDR3 is 12 residues long. Trimming took off 2 bases at V and 0 bases at J, with 5 bases between the two ends. CDR3 loop: CSVELDSYEQYF. Written as DNA, the CDR3 is TGCAGCGTTGAACTTGACTCCTACGAGCAGTACTTC.

In its sample, this clonotype was seen a few times. The chain recombines TRBV20-1 with TRBJ1-4, with a possible D match to TRBD1 (5 bases). CDR1 is DFQATT and CDR2 is SNEGSKA in the germline V gene (reference sequence). V gave up 5 bases and J gave up 8 bases, with 15 bases separating them. This CDR3 has 13 residues. This CDR3 is CSAAGQDEEKLFF. In DNA form, the CDR3 reads TGCAGTGCTGCGGGGCAGGATGAGGAAAAACTGTTTTTT.

This clonotype has a handful of counts. The chain carries TRBV30 and TRBJ2-1; D is unresolved. The V end was cut by 3 bases, the J end by 4 bases, with 25 bases between. Germline CDR1 GTSNPN, CDR2 SVGIG (reference sequence). This CDR3 region has 18 residues. Written as DNA, the CDR3 is TGTGCCTGGAGAAATCTTTACGGAGCCCTGGGCCTATACAATGAGCAGTTCTTC. It translates to CAWRNLYGALGLYNEQFF. The whole variable domain, remainder taken from reference TRBV30 and TRBJ2-1, is SQTIHQWPATLVQPVGSPLSLECTVEGTSNPNLYWYRQAAGRGLQLLFYSVGIGQISSEVPQNLSASRPQDRQFILSSKKLLLSDSGFYLCAWRNLYGALGLYNEQFFGPGTRLTVL.

This clonotype was seen a few times. The rearrangement links TRBV12-3 or TRBV12-4 to TRBJ2-7; possible D gene TRBD1, 5 bases. CDR3 length: 13 amino acids. V lost 5 bases to trimming and J lost 3 bases, with 11 bases between them. CDR3 sequence: CASSVTALYEQYF. CDR3 DNA sequence: TGTGCCAGCAGTGTGACAGCACTCTACGAGCAGTACTTC.

This clonotype was recorded many times. The chain has TRBV20-1 and TRBJ2-2, with 12 bases identical to TRBD2. The CDR3 consists of 17 residues. In germline, CDR1 is DFQATT, CDR2 SNEGSKA (reference sequence). Trimming took 5 bases from V and 0 from J; bases not matched to a gene: 7. CDR3 in amino acids: CSAAGLAGGANTGELFF. The DNA of the CDR3 is TGCAGTGCTGCGGGGCTAGCGGGAGGGGCGAACACCGGGGAGCTGTTTTTT.

This clonotype was observed many times. The chain uses TRBV12-3 or TRBV12-4 and TRBJ2-7; D possibly corresponds to TRBD1 (6 bases). Trimming stripped 6 bases from V and 4 bases from J, with 16 bases between. This CDR3 is 14 amino acids long. The CDR3 loop is CASSPRGGRYEQYF. CDR3 nucleotides: TGTGCCAGCAGCCCGAGAGGGGGAAGGTACGAGCAGTACTTC.

In this sample, this clonotype turned up a few times. This chain connects TRBV5-1 to TRBJ2-1; a weak D match, TRBD2 (5 bases). CDR1 and CDR2 from the germline V gene are SGHRS and YFSETQ. The CDR3 consists of 14 residues. Trimming removed 0 bases from V and 6 bases from J, with 10 bases in between. The CDR3 DNA sequence: TGCGCCAGCAGCTTGGATAGAGGGATCAATGAGCAGTTCTTC. It is translated as CASSLDRGINEQFF.

This sequence joins TRBV4-3 and TRBJ1-1; no reliable D call. V was shortened by 1 base and J by 2 bases, with 5 bases between the two germline ends. Per germline, CDR1 LGHNA and CDR2 YSLEER. The length of the CDR3 is 13 residues. CDR3 residues: CASSQVANTEAFF. For the CDR3, the DNA is TGCGCCAGCAGCCAAGTGGCCAACACTGAAGCTTTCTTT.

This clonotype was counted only a few times. One junction end disagrees with the germline gene, perhaps due to a read error. This sequence joins TRBV28 and TRBJ2-3, with D possibly being TRBD2 (6 bases). CDR1 is MDHEN and CDR2 is SYDVKM in the germline V gene. The CDR3 is 17 residues long. CDR3 coding DNA: TGTACCAGCAGTTTGTCCACCTGGCCCAGGGAGGCAGATACGCAGTATTTT. Translated: CTSSLSTWPREADTQYF.

The chain recombines TRBV29-1 with TRBJ1-3, with no clear D. CDR1 is SQVTM, CDR2 ANQGSEA, per germline. V dropped 5 bases and J dropped 3 bases, with 17 bases sitting between them. The CDR3 loop spans 15 amino acids. The CDR3 spells CSVRNLESGGNTIYF. The CDR3 coding sequence is TGCAGCGTTCGCAATCTCGAGAGTGGTGGAAACACCATATATTTT.

CDR3 sequence reads: CSARKPTSGSYNEQFF. The CDR3 DNA sequence: TGCAGTGCTAGGAAACCTACTAGCGGCTCCTACAATGAGCAGTTCTTC. The chain couples TRBV20-1 to TRBJ2-1; 8 bases agree with TRBD2. With 3 bases clipped from V and 0 bases from J, the junction kept 7 bases outside the gene matches. The germline V gene encodes CDR1 DFQATT and CDR2 SNEGSKA (reference sequence). The CDR3 is 16 residues long.

This chain uses TRBV4-1 with TRBJ1-1; D ambiguous. V gave up 5 bases and J gave up 2 bases, with 9 bases separating them. This CDR3 spans 13 amino acids. The germline CDR1 and CDR2 sequences are MGHRA and YSYEKL. The CDR3 DNA reads as TGCGCCAGCAGCGGGATGGGAAACACTGAAGCTTTCTTT. Its protein is CASSGMGNTEAFF.

This clonotype was found a few times. The CDR3 region is CASSPSRDIHEQYF. The CDR3 region has the DNA TGCGCCAGCAGCCCGTCCCGGGACATTCACGAGCAGTACTTC. This chain uses TRBV5-1 with TRBJ2-7; weak D call: TRBD1 (6 bases). The CDR3 consists of 14 residues. Deletions cut 4 bases from V and 5 bases from J, with 16 bases between. Germline assignment: CDR1 SGHRS and CDR2 YFSETQ.

This clonotype was observed at least ten times. The chain carries TRBV5-1 and TRBJ1-1, with D unresolved. The CDR3 is made up of 16 amino acids. The V gene lost 0 bases and the J gene lost 0 bases, with 12 bases spanning the gap. Germline V gene data show CDR1 as SGHRS and CDR2 as YFSETQ. CDR3 coding DNA: TGCGCCAGCAGCTTGGAAGTCCCGGGTATGAACACTGAAGCTTTCTTT. It encodes CASSLEVPGMNTEAFF.

The J gene is TRBJ1-1, the V gene TRBV5-1, with D hard to call. CDR3 length: 14 residues. CDR1 and CDR2 from the germline V gene are SGHRS and YFSETQ. V lost 0 bases and J lost 12, with 18 bases in between. This CDR3 reads CASSLAPDVPVSFF. As DNA, the CDR3 is TGCGCCAGCAGCTTGGCCCCGGACGTCCCCGTCTCTTTCTTT. The full variable domain, with the rest looked up from reference TRBV5-1 and TRBJ1-1, is KAGVTQTPRYLIKTRGQQVTLSCSPISGHRSVSWYQQTPGQGLQFLFEYFSETQRNKGNFPGRFSGRQFSNSRSEMNVSTLELGDSALYLCASSLAPDVPVSFFGQGTRLTVV.

This clonotype was detected ten times or more. V and J are TRBV9 and TRBJ1-6; TRBD1 matches 9 bases. The CDR3 runs 20 residues. Germline-derived CDR1 and CDR2 are SGDLS and YYNGEE. V was pared by 3 bases and J by 0 bases, with 13 bases of the junction left unmatched. In nucleotides, the CDR3 is TGTGCCAGCAGCGACCCCGGGACAGGGCCCTTGAGCTCCTATAATTCACCCCTCCACTTT. This sequence encodes CASSDPGTGPLSSYNSPLHF.

Turning to this clonotype: One junction end does not reproduce the germline sequence, and a read error may be involved. The gene calls are TRBV7-2 and TRBJ2-7; 7 nucleotides align to TRBD2. Germline CDR1 SGHTA, CDR2 FQGNSA. The CDR3 spans 14 residues. In DNA form, the CDR3 reads TGTGCCAGCAGCTTAGGGGGGAGGGCCAATCGAAAGGACTTC. Protein product: CASSLGGRANRKDF. Full variable domain (missing parts from reference TRBV7-2 and TRBJ2-7): GAGVSQSPSNKVTEKGKDVELRCDPISGHTALYWYRQSLGQGLEFLIYFQGNSAPDKSGLPSDRFSAERTGGSVSTLTIQRTQQEDSAVYLCASSLGGRANRKDFGPGTRLTVT.

Only a few counts were recorded for this clonotype. The chain is built from TRBV29-1 and TRBJ2-3; maybe TRBD1 (6 bases). Germline assignment: CDR1 SQVTM and CDR2 ANQGSEA. This CDR3 is 10 amino acids long. V lost 5 bases to trimming and J lost 6 bases, with 6 bases between them. The DNA of the CDR3 is TGCAGCGTTACAGGGGATACGCAGTATTTT. Protein: CSVTGDTQYF.

This clonotype appeared many times. The chain couples TRBV6-2 or TRBV6-3 to TRBJ2-7; D assignment may be TRBD1 or TRBD2 (5 bases each). The CDR3 consists of 15 residues. Trimming shortened V by 8 bases and J by 7 bases, and 24 bases separated the two germline ends. CDR1 is MNHEY and CDR2 is SVGEGT in the germline V gene. The CDR3 coding sequence is TGTGCCAGCGGGCCCGGTTGGGGACCGGGGCTAGAGCAGTACTTC. Translated, it gives CASGPGWGPGLEQYF.

This clonotype has only a few counts. The chain uses TRBV20-1 and TRBJ1-5; D might be TRBD1 (6 bases). Germline V gene sequence: CDR1 DFQATT, CDR2 SNEGSKA (reference sequence). The CDR3 sequence is 12 residues long. V lost 8 bases to trimming and J lost 4 bases, with 12 bases between them. CDR3 nucleotides: TGCAGTCTCAAAAGGGGGAATCAGCCCCAGCATTTT. Protein sequence: CSLKRGNQPQHF.

The chain employs TRBV20-1 and TRBJ2-2, with TRBD1 matching 9 bases. Per germline, CDR1 DFQATT and CDR2 SNEGSKA (reference sequence). The CDR3 has 15 residues. V lost 6 bases to trimming and J lost 5 bases; unmatched junction nucleotides: 10. Here the CDR3 reads CSARKGTGLTGELFF. The CDR3 region has the DNA TGCAGTGCCCGAAAGGGGACAGGGCTGACCGGGGAGCTGTTTTTT.

In this sample, this clonotype turned up a few times. This rearrangement joins TRBV19 to TRBJ2-2; D call uncertain. The CDR3 has 14 residues. V lost 3 bases to trimming and J lost 2 bases, with 7 bases between them. Germline V gene sequence: CDR1 LNHDA, CDR2 SQIVND (reference sequence). The CDR3 protein is CASSIDRNTGELFF. The CDR3 DNA sequence: TGTGCCAGTAGTATTGACCGAAACACCGGGGAGCTGTTTTTT. Full variable domain (rest looked up from reference TRBV19 and TRBJ2-2): DGGITQSPKYLFRKEGQNVTLSCEQNLNHDAMYWYRQDPGQGLRLIYYSQIVNDFQKGDIAEGYSVSREKKESFPLTVTSAQKNPTAFYLCASSIDRNTGELFFGEGSRLTVL.